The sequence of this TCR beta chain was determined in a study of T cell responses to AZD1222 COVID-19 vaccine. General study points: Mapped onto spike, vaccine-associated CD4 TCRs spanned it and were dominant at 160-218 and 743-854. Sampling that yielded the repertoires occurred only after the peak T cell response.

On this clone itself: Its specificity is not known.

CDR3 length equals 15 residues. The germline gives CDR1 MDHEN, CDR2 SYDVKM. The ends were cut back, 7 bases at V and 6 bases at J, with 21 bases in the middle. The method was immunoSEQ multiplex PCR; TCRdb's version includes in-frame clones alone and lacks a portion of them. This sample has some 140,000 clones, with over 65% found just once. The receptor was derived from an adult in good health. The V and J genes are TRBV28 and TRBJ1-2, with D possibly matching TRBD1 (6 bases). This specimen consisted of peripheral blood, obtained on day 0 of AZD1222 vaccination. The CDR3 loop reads CASTQPGAGANGYTF. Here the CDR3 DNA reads TGTGCCAGCACTCAACCTGGGGCGGGGGCGAATGGCTACACCTTC.